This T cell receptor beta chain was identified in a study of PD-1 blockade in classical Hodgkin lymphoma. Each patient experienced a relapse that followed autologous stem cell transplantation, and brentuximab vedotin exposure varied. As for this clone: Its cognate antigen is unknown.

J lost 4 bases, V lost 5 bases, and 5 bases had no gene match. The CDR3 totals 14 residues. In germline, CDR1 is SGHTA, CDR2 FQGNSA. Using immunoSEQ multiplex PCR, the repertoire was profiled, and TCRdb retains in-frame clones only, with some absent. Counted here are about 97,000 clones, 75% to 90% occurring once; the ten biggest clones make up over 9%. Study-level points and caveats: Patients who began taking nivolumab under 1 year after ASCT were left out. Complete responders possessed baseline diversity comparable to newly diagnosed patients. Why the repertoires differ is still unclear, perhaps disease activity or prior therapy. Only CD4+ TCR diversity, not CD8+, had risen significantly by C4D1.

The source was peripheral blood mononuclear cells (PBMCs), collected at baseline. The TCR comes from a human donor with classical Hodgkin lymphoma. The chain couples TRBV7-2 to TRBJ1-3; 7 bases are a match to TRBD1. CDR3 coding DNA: TGTGCCAGCAGCCGAGGGACAGCAGGAAACACCATATATTTT. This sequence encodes CASSRGTAGNTIYF.